This T cell receptor (beta chain) was captured by sequencing in a study of cytomegalovirus exposure and HLA in healthy donors (dated by TCRdb to the late 2010s). Regarding the complete study: According to a later analysis, the 120 or so validation repertoires were produced on the same platform as the 666 repertoires of the first cohort. The study aimed to test whether signatures of past pathogen exposure could be identified by cataloging public T cell receptors. Along with the approximately 620-subject first cohort, a separate validation cohort of around 110 different subjects was used. High-throughput TCR immunosequencing, statistical association of individual TCRs with disease status, and machine learning were combined to predict cytomegalovirus infection status.

About this clone: No cognate antigen has been identified for it. No base-level quality is on record; no much larger clone is a single base apart.

The library was built by means of the immunoSEQ multiplex PCR assay. The authors' pipeline ran thus. To diagnose cytomegalovirus status from the catalog of TCR beta chain sequences, a statistical classification framework was built. Not all clones reach the TCRdb copy of this immuneACCESS table, which keeps in-frame sequences only. Checked studies attribute under half of the gap to unresolved V genes and leave the rest unexplained. That table supplies the V and J calls and clone size; D and trimming were determined from the DNA. This sample has over 150,000 clones in its table, and about 82% of those were observed once. The ten largest account for approximately 2% of the sample. Donors formed part of the validation cohort, which comprised over a hundred subjects and was distinct from the first cohort of roughly 600 subjects. Reading from cysteine to phenylalanine, the CDR3 counts 16 amino acids. Only the CDR3 portion is preserved as DNA: 48 bases, with reading frame beginning at the first base. Compared with germline, V lacks 0 bases and J lacks 1 base; bases without a gene match: 5. CDR1 is given as SGDLS and CDR2 as YYNGEE, both from the germline V gene.

General findings and caveats noted by the study authors: Three of the identified cytomegalovirus-associated TCR beta chains were confirmed in vitro to be specific for cytomegalovirus antigens. According to the authors, the approach could potentially be generalized to other disease states and immunological phenotypes. A total of 150 or so TCR beta chains were listed by the study as associated with cytomegalovirus. While some public TCRs were present in many individuals, most TCR sequences turned up only very rarely across donors. Subsequent analysis determined that TCRs grouped into clusters in the first cohort also showed a tendency toward co-occurrence across the 120 or so validation repertoires, and about 93% of cluster scores exceeded 0. The classifier was reported to diagnose cytomegalovirus status with high specificity and sensitivity in both the original and validation cohorts. All 110 or so repertoires were used to score co-occurrence in the validation cohort in a later analysis, because that analysis had no HLA typing for the cohort.

The source of this sequence is a human donor in good health. The rearranged segments are TRBV9 and TRBJ1-2, with 8 junctional bases fitting TRBD1. The sample consisted of PBMCs. The CDR3 protein: CASSVATGQGNYGYTF. The nucleotides read TGTGCCAGCAGCGTAGCTACAGGACAGGGTAACTATGGCTACACCTTC.